Following are 9 T cell receptor beta chains from one sample sequenced in a study of OX40 agonist ivuxolimab in advanced cancers. This table comes from immunoSEQ multiplex PCR, and its TCRdb copy is limited to in-frame clones, with some not included. The sample records more than 75,000 clones, 89% being singletons. The material was CD4+ or CD8+ T cells sorted from blood, obtained in a trial of the OX40 agonist ivuxolimab. The origin of the receptors is an adult with an advanced solid tumor such as melanoma, head and neck, liver or kidney cancer.

This chain uses TRBV9 with TRBJ1-5; TRBD1 agrees at 10 bases. Per the germline V gene, CDR1 is SGDLS and CDR2 is YYNGEE. Trimming at V came to 2 bases and at J to 5 bases, leaving 7 bases not matched to a gene. The CDR3 length is 16 residues. For the CDR3, the DNA is TGTGCCAGCAGCGTGGGGACAGGGGCGCTTGATCAGCCCCAGCATTTT. This translates into CASSVGTGALDQPQHF.

CDR3 nucleotides: TGTGCCAGCAGCTTAGTCGGGGAGCTGTTTTTT. Translation gives CASSLVGELFF. This chain links TRBV7-2 with TRBJ2-2, with D hard to call. The CDR3 contains 11 residues. CDR1 is SGHTA, CDR2 FQGNSA, per germline. The ends were cut back, 1 base at V and 7 bases at J, with 1 base in the middle.

This chain links TRBV5-1 with TRBJ2-1; possibly TRBD2 for D (6 bases). The germline V gene has CDR1 SGHRS and CDR2 YFSETQ. The CDR3 has 12 residues. V was clipped by 2 bases and J by 8 bases, with 8 bases between them. The CDR3 loop reads CASSFWGDEQFF. CDR3 nucleotide sequence: TGCGCCAGCAGCTTTTGGGGGGATGAGCAGTTCTTC.

The rearrangement uses TRBV27 and TRBJ2-5, with 12 bases fitting TRBD2. CDR3 length equals 14 residues. Trimming removed 10 bases from V and 2 bases from J; junction bases left unmatched: 5. Germline V gives CDR1 MNHEY, CDR2 SMNVEV (reference sequence). The CDR3 loop reads CATRLAGAQETQYF. CDR3 coding DNA: TGTGCCACCCGACTAGCGGGAGCACAAGAGACCCAGTACTTC.

The J gene is TRBJ1-5, the V gene TRBV19, with 7 positions matching TRBD1. CDR3 length: 17 residues. Germline loops: CDR1 LNHDA, CDR2 SQIVND (reference sequence). V shed 3 bases, J shed 8 bases, and the junction held 16 bases outside the gene matches. In nucleotides, the CDR3 is TGTGCCAGTAGTATCGAGTTGTTTGTGGGACAGCGGGAGCCCCAGCATTTT. Its translation: CASSIELFVGQREPQHF.

The rearrangement joins TRBV19 to TRBJ2-1, with D perhaps TRBD1 or TRBD2 (5 bases each). V was shortened by 5 bases and J by 8 bases, with 16 bases between the two germline ends. CDR1 is LNHDA and CDR2 is SQIVND in the germline V gene (reference sequence). CDR3 length: 14 amino acids. The CDR3 loop reads CASSGLGEADEQFF. The CDR3 region has the DNA TGTGCCAGTAGTGGTTTGGGGGAAGCGGATGAGCAGTTCTTC.

The V and J genes are TRBV11-2 and TRBJ1-4, with D maybe TRBD1 (5 bases). Deletions cut 6 bases from V and 0 bases from J, with 20 bases between. Germline CDR1 is SGHAT and CDR2 is FQNNGV. The CDR3 extends over 18 amino acids. The CDR3 reads CASSLGRGSSATNEKLFF. The DNA for the CDR3 is TGTGCCAGCAGTCTTGGCCGGGGGTCATCCGCAACTAATGAAAAACTGTTTTTT.

The CDR3 DNA is TGTGCCAGCAGCAACCCAATCCGGACTAGCGCCTACGAGCAGTACTTC. Protein: CASSNPIRTSAYEQYF. The rearrangement joins TRBV21-1 to TRBJ2-7; TRBD2, the D gene given by the table, was not confirmed from the DNA. TRBV21-1 is a pseudogene. There are 16 residues in the CDR3.

V gene TRBV7-6 combines with J gene TRBJ1-1; D is ambiguous. The germline gives CDR1 SGHVS, CDR2 FNYEAQ. This CDR3 has 12 amino acids. Between the trimmed V and J ends, which lost 5 bases and 1 base, there was a span of 5 bases. In DNA form, the CDR3 reads TGTGCCAGCAGCCCACGGAACACTGAAGCTTTCTTT. The encoded protein is CASSPRNTEAFF.